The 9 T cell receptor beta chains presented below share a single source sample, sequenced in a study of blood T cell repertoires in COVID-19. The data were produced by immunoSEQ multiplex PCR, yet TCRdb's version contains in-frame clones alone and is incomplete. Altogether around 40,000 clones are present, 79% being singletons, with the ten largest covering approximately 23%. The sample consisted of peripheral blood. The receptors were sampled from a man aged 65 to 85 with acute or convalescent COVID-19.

The DNA for the CDR3 is TGTGCCACCGCGGGACTAGCGGGAGGGGCCAGCGAGCAGTTCTTC. This sequence encodes CATAGLAGGASEQFF. This rearrangement joins TRBV24-1 to TRBJ2-1, with 16 nucleotides matching TRBD2. V was pared by 9 bases and J by 10 bases, with 8 bases of the junction left unmatched. CDR1 and CDR2 from the germline V gene are KGHDR and SFDVKD. The CDR3 has 15 residues.

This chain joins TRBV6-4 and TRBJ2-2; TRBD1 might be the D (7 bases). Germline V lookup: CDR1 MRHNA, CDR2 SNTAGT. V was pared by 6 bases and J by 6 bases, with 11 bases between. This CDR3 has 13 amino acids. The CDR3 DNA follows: TGTGCCAGCAGGCAGGGGGAGGCCGGGGAGCTGTTTTTT. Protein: CASRQGEAGELFF.

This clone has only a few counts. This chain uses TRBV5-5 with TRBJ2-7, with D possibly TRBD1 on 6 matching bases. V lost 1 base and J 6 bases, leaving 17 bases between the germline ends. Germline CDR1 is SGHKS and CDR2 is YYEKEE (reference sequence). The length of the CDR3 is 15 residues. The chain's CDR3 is CASSLTRQASGEQYF. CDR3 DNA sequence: TGTGCCAGCAGCTTGACCCGACAGGCCTCCGGCGAGCAGTACTTC. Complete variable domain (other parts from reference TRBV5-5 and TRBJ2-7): DAGVTQSPTHLIKTRGQQVTLRCSPISGHKSVSWYQQVLGQGPQFIFQYYEKEERGRGNFPDRFSARQFPNYSSELNVNALLLGDSALYLCASSLTRQASGEQYFGPGTRLTVT.

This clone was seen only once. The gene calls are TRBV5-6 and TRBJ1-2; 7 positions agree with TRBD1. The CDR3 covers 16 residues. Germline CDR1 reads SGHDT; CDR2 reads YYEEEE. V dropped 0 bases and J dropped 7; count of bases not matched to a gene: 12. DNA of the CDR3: TGTGCCAGCAGCTTGGTGCATGGTGGAGGGGGCGGTGGCTACACCTTC. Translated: CASSLVHGGGGGGYTF.

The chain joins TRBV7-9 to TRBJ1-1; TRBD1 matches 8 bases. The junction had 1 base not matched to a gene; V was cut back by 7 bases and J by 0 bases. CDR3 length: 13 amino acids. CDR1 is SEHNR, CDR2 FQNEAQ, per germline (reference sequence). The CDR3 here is CASMGQVNTEAFF. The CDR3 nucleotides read TGTGCCAGCATGGGACAGGTGAACACTGAAGCTTTCTTT.

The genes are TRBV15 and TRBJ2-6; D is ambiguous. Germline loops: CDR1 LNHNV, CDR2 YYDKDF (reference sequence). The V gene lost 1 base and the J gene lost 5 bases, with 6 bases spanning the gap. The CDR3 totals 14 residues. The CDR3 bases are TGTGCCACCAGCAGAGGTGACAGGGCCAACGTCCTGACTTTC. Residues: CATSRGDRANVLTF.

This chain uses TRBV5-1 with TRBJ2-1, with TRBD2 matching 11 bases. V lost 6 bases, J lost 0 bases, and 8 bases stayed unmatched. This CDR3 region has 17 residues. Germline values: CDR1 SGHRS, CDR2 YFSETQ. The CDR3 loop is CASNWGSGRVSYNEQFF. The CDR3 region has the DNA TGCGCCAGCAATTGGGGTAGCGGGAGGGTCTCCTACAATGAGCAGTTCTTC. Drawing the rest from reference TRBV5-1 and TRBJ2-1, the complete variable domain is KAGVTQTPRYLIKTRGQQVTLSCSPISGHRSVSWYQQTPGQGLQFLFEYFSETQRNKGNFPGRFSGRQFSNSRSEMNVSTLELGDSALYLCASNWGSGRVSYNEQFFGPGTRLTVL.

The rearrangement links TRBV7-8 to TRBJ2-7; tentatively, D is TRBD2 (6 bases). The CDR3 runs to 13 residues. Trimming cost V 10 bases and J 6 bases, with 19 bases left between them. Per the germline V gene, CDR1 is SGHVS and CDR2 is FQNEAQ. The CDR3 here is CATFGNGRGEQYF. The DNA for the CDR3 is TGTGCCACCTTCGGCAACGGGAGAGGCGAGCAGTACTTC.

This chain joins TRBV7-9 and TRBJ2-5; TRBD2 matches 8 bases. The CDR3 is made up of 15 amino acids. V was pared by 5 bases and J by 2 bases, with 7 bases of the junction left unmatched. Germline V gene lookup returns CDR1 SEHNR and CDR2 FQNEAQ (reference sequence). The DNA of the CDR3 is TGTGCCAGCAGCACCTTAGCGGGATCTCAAGAGACCCAGTACTTC. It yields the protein CASSTLAGSQETQYF.